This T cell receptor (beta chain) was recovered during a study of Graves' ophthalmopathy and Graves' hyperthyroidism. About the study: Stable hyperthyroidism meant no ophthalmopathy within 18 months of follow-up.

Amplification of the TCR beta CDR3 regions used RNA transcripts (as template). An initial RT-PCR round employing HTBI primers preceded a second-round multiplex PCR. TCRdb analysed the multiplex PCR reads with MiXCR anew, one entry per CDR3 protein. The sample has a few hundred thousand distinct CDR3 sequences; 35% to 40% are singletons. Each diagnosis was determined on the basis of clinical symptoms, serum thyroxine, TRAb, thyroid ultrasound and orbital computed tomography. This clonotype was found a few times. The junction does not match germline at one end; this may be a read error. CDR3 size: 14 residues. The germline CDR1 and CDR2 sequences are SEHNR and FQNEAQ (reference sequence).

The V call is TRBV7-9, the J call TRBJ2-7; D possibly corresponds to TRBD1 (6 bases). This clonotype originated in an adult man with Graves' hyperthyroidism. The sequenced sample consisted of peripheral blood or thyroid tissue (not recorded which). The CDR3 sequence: CASSLGGILGEQYF. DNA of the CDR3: TGTGCCAGCAGTTTAGGGGGAATCCTCGGGGAGCAGTACTTC.